Following are 11 T cell receptor beta chains from one sample sequenced in a study of T cell responses to AZD1222 COVID-19 vaccine. The method was immunoSEQ multiplex PCR; TCRdb's version includes in-frame clones alone and lacks a portion of them. The table shows roughly 100,000 clones, with around nine tenths occurring only once. The sample consisted of peripheral blood, taken on day 0 of AZD1222 vaccination. Source of these receptors: an adult in good health.

This sequence joins TRBV5-4 and TRBJ2-3; D is possibly TRBD1 or TRBD2 (5 bases each). The CDR3 is 16 residues long. CDR1 is SGHNT and CDR2 is YYREEE in the germline V gene (reference sequence). Trimming took 2 bases from V and 1 from J, leaving 14 bases between them. The chain's CDR3 is CASSLGREKGTDTQYF. For the CDR3, the DNA is TGTGCCAGCAGCTTAGGCAGGGAGAAGGGCACAGATACGCAGTATTTT.

This chain connects TRBV7-9 to TRBJ1-6, with D maybe TRBD1 (5 bases). Germline V lookup: CDR1 SEHNR, CDR2 FQNEAQ (reference sequence). Trimming pared 4 bases from V and 9 bases from J, leaving 10 bases between. The CDR3 length is 13 residues. DNA of the CDR3: TGTGCCAGCAGCTCCGGGGGGAGTTCACCCCTCCACTTT. This translates into CASSSGGSSPLHF.

This sequence joins TRBV12-5 and TRBJ2-3; no clear D. This CDR3 has 14 amino acids. Germline CDR1 is LGHNT and CDR2 is FRNRAP. The V end was cut by 2 bases, the J end by 5 bases, with 11 bases between. The DNA of the CDR3 is TGTGCTAGTGGTTTGCTCGGTCGAGTAGATACGCAGTATTTT. It encodes CASGLLGRVDTQYF.

The rearrangement links TRBV19 to TRBJ1-5; D perhaps matches TRBD1 (6 bases). The CDR3 runs 15 residues. V shed 6 bases and J shed 6 bases, with 18 bases lying between them. Germline lookup yields CDR1 LNHDA and CDR2 SQIVND (reference sequence). CDR3 loop: CASSHPGGGGQPQHF. The CDR3 nucleotides read TGTGCCAGTAGCCATCCGGGGGGCGGCGGTCAGCCCCAGCATTTT.

This sequence joins TRBV18 and TRBJ2-4; D gene uncertain. The CDR3 has 15 residues. Deletions cut 0 bases from V and 1 base from J, with 7 bases between. CDR1 is KGHSH and CDR2 is LQKENI in the germline V gene. CDR3 coding DNA: TGTGCCAGCTCACCACCGAGTGTGGCCAAAAACATTCAGTACTTC. This translates into CASSPPSVAKNIQYF.

The gene calls are TRBV3-1 (or the pseudogene TRBV3-2) and TRBJ1-5; 10 positions match TRBD1. The CDR3 runs to 17 residues. The ends lost 0 bases at V and 7 bases at J; junction bases unmatched: 9. CDR1 is LGHDT and CDR2 is YNNKEL in the germline V gene (reference sequence). The CDR3 DNA sequence: TGTGCCAGCAGCCAAGATCCAAGACAGGGGGCTTGGCAGCCCCAGCATTTT. It is translated as CASSQDPRQGAWQPQHF.

The V gene is TRBV18, the J gene TRBJ1-5; 7 positions match TRBD1. This CDR3 is built from 15 residues. Germline CDR1 and CDR2: KGHSH and LQKENI. Trimming cost V 2 bases and J 6 bases; bases outside gene matches: 7. CDR3 residues: CASSPSGTAGQPQHF. The CDR3 nucleotides are TGTGCCAGCTCACCAAGCGGGACAGCAGGTCAGCCCCAGCATTTT.

V gene TRBV11-2 combines with J gene TRBJ1-2; 8 positions match TRBD1. The CDR3 covers 13 residues. The germline CDR1 and CDR2 sequences are SGHAT and FQNNGV. Trimming took 5 bases from V and 8 from J; bases not matched to a gene: 7. The CDR3 nucleotides are TGTGCCAGCAGCAAGACAGGGACAGGAGGCTACACCTTC. The encoded protein is CASSKTGTGGYTF. Filled out from reference TRBV11-2 and TRBJ1-2, the complete variable domain reads EAGVAQSPRYKIIEKRQSVAFWCNPISGHATLYWYQQILGQGPKLLIQFQNNGVVDDSQLPKDRFSAERLKGVDSTLKIQPAKLEDSAVYLCASSKTGTGGYTFGSGTRLTVV.

This clone has a handful of counts. V usage is TRBV9 and J usage is TRBJ2-7, with a tentative D call TRBD2 (7 bases). This CDR3 spans 16 amino acids. V was shortened by 5 bases and J by 1 base, with 19 bases between the two germline ends. Germline CDR1 is SGDLS and CDR2 is YYNGEE. In DNA form, the CDR3 reads TGTGCCAGCAGTCCCACCGCCCGGGGGGCATCCTACGAGCAGTACTTC. Translated: CASSPTARGASYEQYF.

V and J are TRBV18 and TRBJ2-7; 9 bases are shared with TRBD1. Germline V gives CDR1 KGHSH, CDR2 LQKENI. The V and J ends lost 3 bases and 6 bases, in that order; junction bases with no gene match: 6. The length of the CDR3 is 14 residues. The DNA for the CDR3 is TGTGCCAGCTCACCGGGACAGGGTAGGGGCGAGCAGTACTTC. Protein sequence: CASSPGQGRGEQYF. Supplemented by reference TRBV18 and TRBJ2-7, the full variable domain reads NAGVMQNPRHLVRRRGQEARLRCSPMKGHSHVYWYRQLPEEGLKFMVYLQKENIIDESGMPKERFSAEFPKEGPSILRIQQVVRGDSAAYFCASSPGQGRGEQYFGPGTRLTVT.

The chain links TRBV4-3 to TRBJ1-2; 8 positions match TRBD1. From germline, CDR1 is LGHNA and CDR2 YSLEER. This CDR3 is built from 15 residues. The V gene end was trimmed by 1 base and the J gene end by 6 bases; junction bases not matched to a gene: 7. The CDR3 loop reads CASSQGGQGSDGYTF. In nucleotides, the CDR3 is TGCGCCAGCAGCCAAGGAGGACAGGGATCGGATGGCTACACCTTC.